This T cell receptor beta chain was documented in a study of blood T cell repertoires in COVID-19. Study-wide background: T cells, B-cell-depleted T cells, or PBMCs supplied cDNA or gDNA.

Generated by immunoSEQ multiplex PCR, the TCRdb table keeps only in-frame clones and is missing some. The sample records over 130,000 clones, less than 90% being singletons. The CDR3 runs 15 residues. The germline V gene has CDR1 SGHRS and CDR2 YFSETQ. Trimming cost V 3 bases and J 1 base, with 13 bases left between them. The origin of this receptor is a man aged 30 to 39 with COVID-19, enrolled during active disease. This chain links TRBV5-1 with TRBJ1-2; D gene unclear. Sequenced material: peripheral blood. CDR3 amino acids: CASSSQADLNYGYTF. The CDR3 DNA is TGCGCCAGCAGCTCTCAGGCAGACCTTAACTATGGCTACACCTTC.